Here is one TCR beta chain with its context. The antigen is undetermined. Germline CDR1 SGHTA, CDR2 FQGNSA. This CDR3 comprises 15 residues. Deletions cut 4 bases from V and 6 bases from J, with 17 bases between. Time point denoted: persistent/refractory GD, antithyroid drugs over 5 years with positive TRAb. The authors made the TCR library using RNA they extracted from PBMCs. This specimen comes from a study of regulatory T cells in long-lasting Graves disease. Across the whole study: Patients with persistent Graves' disease had over 5 years of antithyroid drugs and persistent TSH receptor antibodies. Study findings and constraints: Sample size, which was small, may have reduced accuracy. Repertoires from persistent disease leaned toward TRBV28, TRBJ1-2 and TRBJ2-5. Patients with persistent disease shared some 2,900 public clonotypes, outpacing the approximately 870 shared by new patients.

iRepertoire HTBI primers and Arm-PCR of CDR3 regions built TCR beta libraries. TCRdb used MiXCR to reprocess the multiplex PCR reads, holding one entry per CDR3 protein. The data hold hundreds of thousands of distinct CDR3 sequences, with 20% to 25% observed a single time. The genes are TRBV7-2 and TRBJ2-3; the D is unclear. Source: peripheral blood mononuclear cells (PBMCs), taken when the disease was refractory, from a patient treated with antithyroid drugs. The sequence derives from a female donor with Graves disease. CDR3 loop: CASSSPRPSGDTQYF. CDR3 in DNA: TGTGCCAGCAGCTCCCCGAGACCCTCTGGGGATACGCAGTATTTT. The full variable domain, rest sourced from reference TRBV7-2 and TRBJ2-3, is GAGVSQSPSNKVTEKGKDVELRCDPISGHTALYWYRQSLGQGLEFLIYFQGNSAPDKSGLPSDRFSAERTGGSVSTLTIQRTQQEDSAVYLCASSSPRPSGDTQYFGPGTRLTVL.